This TCR beta chain was profiled in a study of T cells in Graves' hyperthyroidism and ophthalmopathy. TCR beta CDR3 regions were amplified from RNA transcripts. Researchers ran a first-round RT-PCR on the TCR CDR3 using the HTBI primer set. TCRdb recomputed calls from the multiplex PCR reads with MiXCR, one row per CDR3 protein. The top ten clones hold 9.2% of a sample with 300,000 to 450,000 distinct CDR3 sequences, roughly 13% of them seen once. The CDR3 runs 11 residues. Germline V lookup: CDR1 LNHDA, CDR2 SQIVND (reference sequence). Deletions cut 7 bases from V and 5 bases from J, with 7 bases between.

This clonotype originated in a woman between 18 and 29 years old with Graves' hyperthyroidism. The sample comprised blood. The genes are TRBV19 and TRBJ2-3; D unresolved. The CDR3 DNA follows: TGTGCCAGTATGAGAAGAGATACGCAGTATTTT. Translated: CASMRRDTQYF. Filled out from reference TRBV19 and TRBJ2-3, the complete variable domain reads DGGITQSPKYLFRKEGQNVTLSCEQNLNHDAMYWYRQDPGQGLRLIYYSQIVNDFQKGDIAEGYSVSREKKESFPLTVTSAQKNPTAFYLCASMRRDTQYFGPGTRLTVL.